This record concerns one TCR beta chain sequence. Its antigen target is currently unknown. No clone much larger than this one lies a single base away; base qualities are absent. At diagnosis, tumor, uninvolved tumor-adjacent lung and peripheral blood were collected and then preserved as a mix of FFPE and fresh-frozen material. For TCR repertoire profiling, blood samples were analyzed in the form of peripheral blood mononuclear cells. Via the germline V gene, CDR1 is MNHNS and CDR2 SASEGT. V was cut back by 3 bases and J by 3 bases, leaving a gap of 20 bases between them. The CDR3, from cysteine to phenylalanine, totals 18 residues. Just CDR3 DNA is preserved here, 54 bases in frame from base 1. The data derive from a study of T cells in localized non-small cell lung cancer (TCRdb year 2020). Regarding the study in general: Comparing tumors with uninvolved tumor-adjacent lungs, the study looked at the T cell repertoires of 236 patients with early-stage NSCLC. Of the NSCLC patients, about 130 were male and approximately 100 were female, and the mean age was roughly 61 years. The cohort comprised around 240 treatment-naïve NSCLC patients with resected, localized lung tumors. Results the study describes overall, beyond this receptor: The highest T cell clonality was observed in uninvolved tumor-adjacent lung, where clonality exceeded that of tumor, suggesting that antigenic responses were more focused in uninvolved tumor-adjacent lung. Multi-region tumor sequencing was not performed, so intratumor heterogeneity could not be excluded. A median of about 61 of the top 100 tumor clones turned up in the paired uninvolved adjacent lung, and some 27 of those clones also ranked among the top 100 of that same adjacent lung. Higher T cell density in blood was associated with longer overall survival, whereas higher clonality in adjacent lung was associated with shorter survival. Because of the exploratory design, TCR variables were selected using unadjusted p-values without false-discovery rate correction.

The immunoSEQ Assay was used to sequence TCR beta CDR3 regions from DNA. In the paper's pipeline: T cell density was computed as TCR beta template counts normalized to usable DNA estimated by amplifying housekeeping genes. Richness was estimated with the preseqR package, extrapolating to 400,000 templates for PBMC samples and 120,000 templates for tissue samples. Clonality was defined as one minus Pielou's evenness. To identify tissue-enriched TCRs, differential abundance testing was run on productive amino-acid clonotypes with a minimum total count of 5 and an alpha of 0.1. Repertoire overlap between compartments was quantified with the Jaccard Index and Morisita Overlap Index. GLIPH grouped TCR beta CDR3s together with public tetramer-defined viral CDR3s, and a viral motif had to include at least three viral sequences and show V-gene enrichment. Imported from immuneACCESS, the table was reduced by TCRdb to in-frame sequences with V and J called. These copies leave out some clones; in studies compared against another copy, an unresolved V gene accounts for under half, and the cause of the remainder is not known. D and trimming were read from the DNA, whereas the V and J calls and clone size are those reported in that table. This sample is represented by about 26,000 clones; approximately 78% of them were singletons. The ten largest clones represent around 4.1% of the sample.

The chain couples TRBV6-1 to TRBJ2-2; a weak D assignment points to TRBD2 (7 bases agree). The clonotype comes from a woman aged 35-75 years with stage I lung adenocarcinoma. The specimen comprised peripheral blood, sampled before any cancer treatment. This receptor has the CDR3 CASSDQIGGGLYTGELFF. The DNA sequence is given as TGTGCCAGCAGTGACCAAATCGGCGGGGGCCTCTACACCGGGGAGCTGTTTTTT.